The entry below describes one TCR beta chain. This record comes from a study of Graves' ophthalmopathy and Graves' hyperthyroidism. Study summary: Pretreatment peripheral blood was obtained at initial diagnosis.

The authors amplified TCR beta CDR3 regions, and they did so from RNA transcripts for repertoire sequencing. Investigators did first-round RT-PCR with HTBI primers, then second-round multiplex PCR. TCRdb re-analysed the multiplex PCR reads in MiXCR, keeping a single row per CDR3 protein. The table includes 600,000 to 650,000 distinct CDR3 sequences, about a fifth detected once. This CDR3 region has 12 residues. Germline V CDR1 and CDR2: SNHLY, FYNNEI. V was clipped by 4 bases and J by 4 bases, with 5 bases between them. The source is a woman aged 18-35 years with stable Graves' hyperthyroidism. Some clones in this sample may be carry-over from other donors' samples. The chain recombines TRBV2 with TRBJ1-5; D remains unclear. Sequencing was carried out using peripheral blood. CDR3 loop: CASSGDNQPQHF. Written as DNA, the CDR3 is TGTGCCAGCAGTGGCGATAATCAGCCCCAGCATTTT.